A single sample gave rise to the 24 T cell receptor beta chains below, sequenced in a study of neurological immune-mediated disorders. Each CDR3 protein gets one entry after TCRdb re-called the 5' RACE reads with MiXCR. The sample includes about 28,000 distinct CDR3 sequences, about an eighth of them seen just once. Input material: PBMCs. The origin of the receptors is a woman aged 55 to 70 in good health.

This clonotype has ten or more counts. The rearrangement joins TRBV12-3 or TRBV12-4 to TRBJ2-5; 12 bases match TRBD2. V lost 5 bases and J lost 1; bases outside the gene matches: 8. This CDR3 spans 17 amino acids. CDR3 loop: CASSLTSGGLTQETQYF. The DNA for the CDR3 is TGTGCCAGCAGTCTGACTAGCGGGGGCCTCACCCAAGAGACCCAGTACTTC.

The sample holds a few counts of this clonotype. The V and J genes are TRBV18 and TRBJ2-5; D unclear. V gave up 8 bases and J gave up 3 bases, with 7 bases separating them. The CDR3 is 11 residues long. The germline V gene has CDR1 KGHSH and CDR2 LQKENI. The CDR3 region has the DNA TGTGCCAGCCAAACCAAAGAGACCCAGTACTTC. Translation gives CASQTKETQYF.

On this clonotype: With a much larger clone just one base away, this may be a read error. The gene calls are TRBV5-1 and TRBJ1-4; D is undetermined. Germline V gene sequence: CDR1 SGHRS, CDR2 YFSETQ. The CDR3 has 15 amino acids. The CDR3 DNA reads TGCGCCAGCATCTTGGCCGGGCGGCAAAATGAAAAACTGTTTTTT. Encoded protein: CASILAGRQNEKLFF.

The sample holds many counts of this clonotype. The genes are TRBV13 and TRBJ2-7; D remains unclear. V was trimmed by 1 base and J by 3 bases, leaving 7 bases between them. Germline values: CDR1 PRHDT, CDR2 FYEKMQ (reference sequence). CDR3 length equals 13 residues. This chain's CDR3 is CASSLESSYEQYF. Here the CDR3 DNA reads TGTGCCAGCAGCTTAGAGTCCAGCTACGAGCAGTACTTC. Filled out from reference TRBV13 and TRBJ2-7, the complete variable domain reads AAGVIQSPRHLIKEKRETATLKCYPIPRHDTVYWYQQGPGQDPQFLISFYEKMQSDKGSIPDRFSAQQFSDYHSELNMSSLELGDSALYFCASSLESSYEQYFGPGTRLTVT.

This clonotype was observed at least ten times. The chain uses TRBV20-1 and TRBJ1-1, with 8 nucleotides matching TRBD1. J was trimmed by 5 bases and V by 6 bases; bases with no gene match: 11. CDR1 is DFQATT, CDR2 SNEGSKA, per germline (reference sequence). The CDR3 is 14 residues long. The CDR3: CSAPSTGVETEAFF. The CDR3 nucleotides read TGCAGTGCCCCCTCGACAGGGGTTGAAACTGAAGCTTTCTTT.

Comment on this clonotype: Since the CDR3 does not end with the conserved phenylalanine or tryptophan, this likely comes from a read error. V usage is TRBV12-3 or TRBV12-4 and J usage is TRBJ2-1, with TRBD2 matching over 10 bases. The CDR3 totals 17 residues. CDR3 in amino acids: CANSYPSGGLSYNEQFL. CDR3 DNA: TGTGCCAACAGTTACCCTAGCGGGGGTCTCTCCTACAATGAGCAGTTCTTA.

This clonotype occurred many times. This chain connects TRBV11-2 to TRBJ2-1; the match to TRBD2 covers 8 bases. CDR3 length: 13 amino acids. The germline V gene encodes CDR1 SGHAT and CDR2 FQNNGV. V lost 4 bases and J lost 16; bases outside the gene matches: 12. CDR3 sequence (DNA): TGTGCCAGCAGCTCAGACGCCGGGACTAGAGAATTCTTC. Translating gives CASSSDAGTREFF.

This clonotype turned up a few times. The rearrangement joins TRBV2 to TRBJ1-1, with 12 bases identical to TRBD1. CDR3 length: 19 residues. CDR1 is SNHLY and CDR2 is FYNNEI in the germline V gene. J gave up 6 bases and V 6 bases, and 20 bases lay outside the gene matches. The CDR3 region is CASSLKWGQGASWEPEAFF. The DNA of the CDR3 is TGTGCCAGCAGCCTTAAATGGGGACAGGGGGCGAGCTGGGAGCCTGAAGCTTTCTTT.

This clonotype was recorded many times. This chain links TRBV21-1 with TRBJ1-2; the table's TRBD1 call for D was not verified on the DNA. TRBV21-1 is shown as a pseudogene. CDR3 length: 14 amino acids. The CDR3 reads CASSSRQGGYGYTF. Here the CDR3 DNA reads TGTGCCAGCAGCAGTAGACAGGGAGGGTATGGCTACACCTTC.

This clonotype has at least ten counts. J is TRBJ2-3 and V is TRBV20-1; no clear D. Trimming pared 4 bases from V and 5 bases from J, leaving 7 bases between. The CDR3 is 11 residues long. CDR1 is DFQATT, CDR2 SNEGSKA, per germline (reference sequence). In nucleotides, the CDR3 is TGCAGTGCTACGACGGGAGATACGCAGTATTTT. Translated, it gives CSATTGDTQYF.

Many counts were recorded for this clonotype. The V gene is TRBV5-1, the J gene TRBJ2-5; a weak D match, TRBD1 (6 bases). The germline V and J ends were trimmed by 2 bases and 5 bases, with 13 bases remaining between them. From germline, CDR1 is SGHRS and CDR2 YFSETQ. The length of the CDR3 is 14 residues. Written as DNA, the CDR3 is TGCGCCAGCAGCTTTACAGGGAGTGGGGAGACCCAGTACTTC. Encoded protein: CASSFTGSGETQYF.

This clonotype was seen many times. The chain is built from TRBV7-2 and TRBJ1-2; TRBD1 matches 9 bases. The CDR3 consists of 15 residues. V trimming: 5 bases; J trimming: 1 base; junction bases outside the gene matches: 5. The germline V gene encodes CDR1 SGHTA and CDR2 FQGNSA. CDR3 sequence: CASSQTGGGNYGYTF. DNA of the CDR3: TGTGCCAGCAGCCAGACAGGGGGTGGTAACTATGGCTACACCTTC.

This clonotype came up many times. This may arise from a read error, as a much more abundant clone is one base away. The CDR3 region has the DNA TGCACCAGCAGCTTGGAGGGGTCGAACACCGGGGAGCTGTTTTTT. Its translation is CTSSLEGSNTGELFF. The chain couples TRBV5-1 to TRBJ2-2, with a tentative D call TRBD2 (6 bases). The CDR3 loop spans 15 amino acids. CDR1 and CDR2 from the germline V gene are SGHRS and YFSETQ.

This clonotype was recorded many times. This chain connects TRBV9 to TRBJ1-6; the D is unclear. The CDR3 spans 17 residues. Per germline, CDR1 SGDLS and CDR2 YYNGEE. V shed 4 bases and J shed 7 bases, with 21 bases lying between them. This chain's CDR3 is CASSPQGGRLGNSPLHF. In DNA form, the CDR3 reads TGTGCCAGCAGCCCACAAGGAGGCAGGCTAGGAAATTCACCCCTCCACTTT.

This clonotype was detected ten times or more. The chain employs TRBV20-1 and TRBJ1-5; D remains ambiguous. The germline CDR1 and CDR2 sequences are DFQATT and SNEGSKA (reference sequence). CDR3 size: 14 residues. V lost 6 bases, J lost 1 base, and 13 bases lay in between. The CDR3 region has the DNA TGCAGTGCCCCGCCGTCAGCGAGCAATCAGCCCCAGCATTTT. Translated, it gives CSAPPSASNQPQHF.

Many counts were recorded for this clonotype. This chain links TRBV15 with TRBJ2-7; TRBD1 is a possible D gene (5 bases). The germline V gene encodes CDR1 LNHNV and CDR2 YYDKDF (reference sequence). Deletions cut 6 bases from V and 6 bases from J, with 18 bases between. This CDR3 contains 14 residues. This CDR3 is CATSQDSGLAEQYF. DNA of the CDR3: TGTGCCACCAGTCAAGACAGTGGGCTCGCCGAGCAGTACTTC.

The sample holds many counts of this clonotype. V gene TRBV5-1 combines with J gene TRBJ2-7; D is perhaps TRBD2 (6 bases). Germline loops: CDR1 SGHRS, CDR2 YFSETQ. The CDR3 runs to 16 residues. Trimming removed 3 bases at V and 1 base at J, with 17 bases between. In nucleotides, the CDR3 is TGCGCCAGCAGCTGGGCCGGGACTCCCGTTTCCTACGAGCAGTACTTC. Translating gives CASSWAGTPVSYEQYF.

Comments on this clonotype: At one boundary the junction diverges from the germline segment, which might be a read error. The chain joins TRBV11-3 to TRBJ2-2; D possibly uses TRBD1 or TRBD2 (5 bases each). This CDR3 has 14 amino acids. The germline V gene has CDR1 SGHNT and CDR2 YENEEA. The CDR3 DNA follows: TGTTCCAGTAGATCGACAGCTTCGGGGGGGGAGCTGTTTTTT. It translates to CSSRSTASGGELFF.

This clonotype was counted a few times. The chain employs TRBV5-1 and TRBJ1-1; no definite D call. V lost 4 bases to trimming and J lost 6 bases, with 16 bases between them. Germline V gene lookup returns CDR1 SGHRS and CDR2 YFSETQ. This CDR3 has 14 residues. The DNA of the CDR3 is TGCGCCAGCAGCCCTAGTTATCCCGGGGCTGAAGCTTTCTTT. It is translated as CASSPSYPGAEAFF.

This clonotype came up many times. CDR3 amino acids: CASSFTGLGTEAFF. The CDR3 region has the DNA TGTGCCAGCAGTTTTACAGGTCTGGGCACTGAAGCTTTCTTT. The chain couples TRBV27 to TRBJ1-1; weak D call: TRBD1 (5 bases). Per germline, CDR1 MNHEY and CDR2 SMNVEV (reference sequence). V shed 3 bases and J shed 4 bases, with 12 bases lying between them. This CDR3 is 14 amino acids long.

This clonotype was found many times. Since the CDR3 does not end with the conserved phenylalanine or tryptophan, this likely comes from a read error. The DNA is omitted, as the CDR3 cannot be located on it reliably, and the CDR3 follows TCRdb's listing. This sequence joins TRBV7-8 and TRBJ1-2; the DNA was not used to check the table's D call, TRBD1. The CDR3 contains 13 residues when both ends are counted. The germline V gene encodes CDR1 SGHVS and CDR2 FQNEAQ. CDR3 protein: CASSLEYGTEARL.

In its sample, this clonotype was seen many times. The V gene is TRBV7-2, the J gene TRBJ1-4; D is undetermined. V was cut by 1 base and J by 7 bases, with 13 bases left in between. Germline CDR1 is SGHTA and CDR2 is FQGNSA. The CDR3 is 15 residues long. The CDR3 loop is CASSLDTLRGEKLFF. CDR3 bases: TGTGCCAGCAGCTTAGATACGTTGCGGGGTGAAAAACTGTTTTTT.

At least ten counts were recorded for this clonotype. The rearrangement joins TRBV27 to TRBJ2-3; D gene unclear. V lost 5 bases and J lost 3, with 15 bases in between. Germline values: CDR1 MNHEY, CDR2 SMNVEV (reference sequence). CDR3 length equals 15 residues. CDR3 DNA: TGTGCCAGCAGTCAAGTCCCCAGTTTTACAGATACGCAGTATTTT. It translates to CASSQVPSFTDTQYF.

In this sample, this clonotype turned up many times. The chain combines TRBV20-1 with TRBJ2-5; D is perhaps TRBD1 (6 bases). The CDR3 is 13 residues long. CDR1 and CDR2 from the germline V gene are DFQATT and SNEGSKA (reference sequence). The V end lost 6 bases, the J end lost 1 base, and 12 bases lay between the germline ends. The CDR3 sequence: CSAQGSLQETQYF. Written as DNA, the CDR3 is TGCAGTGCCCAGGGGTCTCTCCAAGAGACCCAGTACTTC.